This TCR beta chain is drawn from a study of blood T cell repertoires in COVID-19. On the study more broadly: COVID-19 samples collected from the United States, Italy and Spain covered acute and convalescent phases. T cells, B-cell-depleted T cells, or PBMCs supplied cDNA or gDNA.

Germline CDR1 reads MNHEY; CDR2 reads SVGAGI. CDR3 length: 14 residues. The ends were cut back, 5 bases at V and 0 bases at J, with 9 bases in the middle. Original analysis: Estimates of nucleated cell counts were drawn from the amplification of reference gene primers. Sequencing used immunoSEQ multiplex PCR; TCRdb keeps in-frame clones, though not all of them. V, J and clone size derive from that table, while D and trimming were established from the DNA sequence. The repertoire holds some 100,000 clones, around 90% seen once, with roughly 6% in the top ten. The sequence was obtained from a woman aged 55-70 years with acute or convalescent COVID-19. The chain recombines TRBV6-5 with TRBJ2-3; maybe TRBD2 (5 bases). Sequencing input: peripheral blood. The CDR3 sequence: CASSSGGSTDTQYF. The DNA for the CDR3 is TGTGCCAGCAGTAGCGGAGGAAGCACAGATACGCAGTATTTT.